These T cell receptor beta chains were read from a single sample in a study of immune cell composition in non-small cell lung cancer. Method: immunoSEQ multiplex PCR; TCRdb's copy keeps in-frame clones and lacks some. The table records about 7,000 clones, 82% of them present only once. The sequenced sample consisted of non-adjacent lung tissue. All receptors come from a human donor with non-small cell lung cancer. CDR3s include the opening cysteine and the closing phenylalanine or tryptophan. Each record gives: D gene, CDR3 length, J gene, V gene, clone size, CDR3 protein, CDR3 DNA. D genes are given only for firm matches. Part of the rows lack a size; the others show once, few, many or a class for expanded clones.

>TRBD1|17|TRBJ2-1|TRBV7-8|NA
CASSVIYSGTGYNEQFF
TGTGCCAGCAGCGTGATTTATTCCGGGACAGGCTACAATGAGCAGTTCTTC
>NA|15|TRBJ2-1|TRBV18|NA
CASSPWDSVYNEQFF
TGTGCCAGCTCACCATGGGACTCCGTCTACAATGAGCAGTTCTTC
>TRBD1|13|TRBJ1-1|TRBV5-6|NA
CASRDRGLGGAFF
TGTGCCAGCAGGGACAGGGGGCTCGGAGGGGCTTTCTTT
>NA|14|TRBJ2-2|TRBV2|NA
CASMLQANTGELFF
TGTGCCAGCATGTTGCAAGCCAACACCGGGGAGCTGTTTTTT
>NA|14|TRBJ2-7|TRBV5-4|few
CASSQDSNFNEQYF
TGTGCCAGCAGCCAAGACAGCAATTTCAACGAGCAGTACTTC
>TRBD1|14|TRBJ2-7|TRBV27|NA
CASSLPTGPYEQYF
TGTGCCAGCAGTCTCCCGACAGGGCCATACGAGCAGTACTTC
>NA|12|TRBJ1-3|TRBV29-1|NA
CSVEARGNTIYF
TGCAGCGTTGAAGCCAGGGGAAACACCATATATTTT
>TRBD2|12|TRBJ2-1|TRBV2|NA
CASGRENNEQFF
TGTGCCAGCGGGAGGGAAAACAATGAGCAGTTCTTC
>NA|12|TRBJ1-1|TRBV7-2|NA
CASSWPGTEAFF
TGTGCCAGCAGCTGGCCCGGGACAGAAGCTTTCTTT
>NA|14|TRBJ1-1|TRBV6-6|few
CASTQDSANTEAFF
TGTGCCAGCACCCAGGACAGCGCGAACACTGAAGCTTTCTTT
>TRBD1|14|TRBJ2-1|TRBV7-9|NA
CASISGQGEGEQFF
TGTGCCAGCATTTCGGGACAGGGGGAAGGTGAGCAGTTCTTC
>NA|14|TRBJ2-7|TRBV10-3|NA
CATRGTENTYEQYF
TGTGCCACCCGGGGAACAGAGAACACCTACGAGCAGTACTTC
>TRBD2|17|TRBJ2-1|TRBV18|NA
CASSPRTSGRAANEQFF
TGTGCCAGCTCACCACGGACTAGCGGGAGGGCCGCCAATGAGCAGTTCTTC
>TRBD1|19|TRBJ2-7|TRBV10-1|NA
CASSESGLGQRPFNYEQYF
TGCGCCAGCAGTGAGTCGGGGCTGGGACAGCGACCCTTCAACTACGAGCAGTACTTC
>NA|16|TRBJ1-6|TRBV7-2|NA
CASSTQPTGYNSPLHF
TGTGCCAGCAGCACTCAACCGACAGGTTATAATTCACCCCTCCACTTT
>TRBD2|15|TRBJ2-1|TRBV27|NA
CASSLSASGGTEQFF
TGTGCCAGCAGTTTATCTGCTAGCGGGGGTACTGAGCAGTTCTTC
>TRBD1|13|TRBJ1-1|TRBV29-1|NA
CSVEDLGTGQAFF
TGCAGCGTTGAAGATCTCGGGACAGGACAAGCTTTCTTT
>TRBD2|16|TRBJ2-7|TRBV28|NA
CASSLKAGIVSYEQYF
TGTGCCAGCAGTCTTAAAGCGGGGATTGTCTCCTACGAGCAGTACTTC
>NA|13|TRBJ1-1|TRBV7-9|few
CASSFGRGTEAFF
TGTGCCAGCAGCTTTGGCAGAGGCACTGAAGCTTTCTTT
>TRBD2|15|TRBJ2-1|TRBV7-8|NA
CASSFPGGAYNEQFF
TGTGCCAGCAGCTTTCCCGGGGGGGCCTACAATGAGCAGTTCTTC
>NA|13|TRBJ2-1|TRBV19|NA
CASSIALSNEQFF
TGTGCCAGTAGTATTGCACTATCCAATGAGCAGTTCTTC
>TRBD1|14|TRBJ2-7|TRBV2|NA
CASSDINRGREQYF
TGTGCCAGCAGTGATATTAACAGGGGGCGTGAGCAGTACTTC
>TRBD1|15|TRBJ1-3|TRBV7-2|NA
CASSRDSGPGNTIYF
TGTGCCAGCAGCCGGGACAGCGGCCCTGGAAACACCATATATTTT
>TRBD1|14|TRBJ1-4|TRBV18|NA
CASSRGTVNEKLFF
TGTGCCAGCTCACGCGGGACAGTTAATGAAAAACTGTTTTTT
>NA|17|TRBJ2-5|TRBV28|NA
CASTLGAAERMQETQYF
TGTGCCAGCACCCTAGGAGCTGCGGAGAGGATGCAAGAGACCCAGTACTTC
>NA|12|TRBJ1-2|TRBV2|NA
CASETGPYGYTF
TGTGCCAGCGAGACAGGCCCCTATGGCTACACCTTC
>NA|12|TRBJ2-1|TRBV6-5|NA
CASSSDRNEQFF
TGTGCCAGCAGTTCGGACAGAAATGAGCAGTTCTTC
>TRBD1|15|TRBJ2-2|TRBV4-3|NA
CASSNTGGAVGELFF
TGCGCCAGCAGCAACACAGGGGGCGCCGTCGGGGAGCTGTTTTTT
>TRBD2|17|TRBJ2-2|TRBV7-2|once
CASSLGPSGGADGELFF
TGTGCCAGCAGCTTAGGTCCTAGCGGGGGAGCAGACGGGGAGCTGTTTTTT
>TRBD2|16|TRBJ2-2|TRBV6-6|NA
CASSYRDRGGAGELFF
TGTGCCAGCAGTTACCGCGACCGCGGGGGGGCCGGGGAGCTGTTTTTT
>TRBD1|14|TRBJ1-4|TRBV5-1|few
CASSFRGTNEKLFF
TGCGCCAGCAGCTTCAGGGGGACTAATGAAAAACTGTTTTTT
>NA|14|TRBJ1-1|TRBV28|NA
CASSLTVMNTEAFF
TGTGCCAGCAGTTTAACGGTTATGAACACTGAAGCTTTCTTT
>TRBD1|15|TRBJ1-5|TRBV30|few
CAWSAADRAYQPQHF
TGTGCCTGGAGTGCCGCCGACAGGGCCTATCAGCCCCAGCATTTT
>TRBD1|16|TRBJ2-1|TRBV18|NA
CASSKTGTGAYNEQFF
TGTGCCAGCTCAAAGACCGGGACAGGGGCGTACAATGAGCAGTTCTTC
>TRBD1|14|TRBJ1-1|TRBV28|NA
CASNPWTGQSEAFF
TGTGCCAGCAATCCTTGGACAGGGCAATCTGAAGCTTTCTTT
>TRBD1|15|TRBJ1-5|TRBV18|NA
CASSPGQGARQPQHF
TGTGCCAGCTCACCTGGACAGGGGGCCCGTCAGCCCCAGCATTTT
>TRBD1|15|TRBJ2-1|TRBV19|NA
CASSAGTGGINEQFF
TGTGCCAGTAGTGCCGGGACAGGGGGGATCAATGAGCAGTTCTTC